A single TCR beta chain is shown here with its context. The antigen is undetermined. TCRdb's copy holds only in-frame clones and misses some; the assay was immunoSEQ multiplex PCR. The data hold 81,000 or so clones, with about 83% observed a single time. This record comes from a study of identifying expanded T cells in peripheral blood. General study findings and limits: Around 1.2 clones differed between technical replicates, versus about 15 and 19 over time.

V was clipped by 0 bases and J by 4 bases, with 9 bases between them. CDR1 is MGHRA and CDR2 is YSYEKL in the germline V gene. The CDR3 covers 14 residues. The gene calls are TRBV4-1 and TRBJ2-5, with TRBD1 as a possible D gene (6 bases). The sample comprised blood. The clonotype comes from a person aged 18 to 69 in good health. The CDR3 DNA reads as TGCGCCAGCAGCCAAGAAAGCAGGGGAGAGACCCAGTACTTC. Amino acids: CASSQESRGETQYF.